Sequencing of this TCR beta chain was carried out in a study of blood T cell repertoires in COVID-19. Whole-study context: T cells, B-cell-depleted T cells, or PBMCs provided the cDNA or gDNA that served as material.

Individuals aged roughly 18 to 100 years were recruited from roughly 23 US areas. Donors were grouped by their self-reported clinical history. The repertoire was sequenced with immunoSEQ multiplex PCR; TCRdb's copy has only in-frame clones and lacks some. The sample yields more than 350,000 clones, nearly 90% seen once. The TCR originated in a woman aged 18-35 years who had been exposed to COVID-19. The sequenced sample was PBMCs or T cells enriched from blood (not recorded which).

The CDR3 region has the DNA TGCGCCAGCAGCTTGTGGACTAGCGGGAGAGTGGACGAGCAGTACTTC. Translating gives CASSLWTSGRVDEQYF. The chain combines TRBV5-1 with TRBJ2-7, with 13 bases lining up with TRBD2. Trimming took 1 base from V and 5 from J; bases not matched to a gene: 6. Germline V gene data show CDR1 as SGHRS and CDR2 as YFSETQ. The CDR3 extends over 16 amino acids.